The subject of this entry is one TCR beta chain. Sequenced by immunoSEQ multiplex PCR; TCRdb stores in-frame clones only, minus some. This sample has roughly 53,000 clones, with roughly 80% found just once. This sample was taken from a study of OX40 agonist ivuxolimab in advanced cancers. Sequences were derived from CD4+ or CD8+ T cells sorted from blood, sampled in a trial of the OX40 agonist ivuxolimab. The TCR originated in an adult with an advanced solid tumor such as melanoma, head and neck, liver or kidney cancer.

CDR3 nucleotides: TGTGCCAGCAGCCAAGTCTCACAGGGAGTCTACGAGCAGTACTTC. Translating gives CASSQVSQGVYEQYF. The V gene is TRBV4-2, the J gene TRBJ2-7; tentatively, D is TRBD1 (6 bases). Germline V gene lookup returns CDR1 LGHNA and CDR2 YNFKEQ. The CDR3 is made up of 15 amino acids. Trimming took off 1 base at V and 3 bases at J, with 13 bases between the two ends.